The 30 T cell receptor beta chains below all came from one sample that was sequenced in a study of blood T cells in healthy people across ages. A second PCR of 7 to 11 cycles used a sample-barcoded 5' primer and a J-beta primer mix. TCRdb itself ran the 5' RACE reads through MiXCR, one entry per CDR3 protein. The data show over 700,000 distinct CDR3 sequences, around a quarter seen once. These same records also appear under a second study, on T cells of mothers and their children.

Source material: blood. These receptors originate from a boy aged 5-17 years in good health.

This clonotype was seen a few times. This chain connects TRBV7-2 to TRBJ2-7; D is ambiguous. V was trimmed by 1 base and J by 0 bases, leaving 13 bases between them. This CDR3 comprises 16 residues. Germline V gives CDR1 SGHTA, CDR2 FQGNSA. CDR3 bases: TGTGCCAGCAGCTTAGGGCTAGACTCCATCTCCTACGAGCAGTACTTC. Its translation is CASSLGLDSISYEQYF.

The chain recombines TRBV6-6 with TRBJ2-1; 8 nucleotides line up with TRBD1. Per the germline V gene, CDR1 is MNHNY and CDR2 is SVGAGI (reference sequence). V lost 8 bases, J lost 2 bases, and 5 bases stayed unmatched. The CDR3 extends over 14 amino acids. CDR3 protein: CASLTGDAYNEQFF. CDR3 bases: TGTGCCAGCTTGACAGGGGATGCCTACAATGAGCAGTTCTTC.

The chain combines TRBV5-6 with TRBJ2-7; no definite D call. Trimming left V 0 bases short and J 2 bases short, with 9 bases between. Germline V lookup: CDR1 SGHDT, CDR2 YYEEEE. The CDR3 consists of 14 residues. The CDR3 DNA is TGTGCCAGCAGCTTGGTGAGGCGCACCTACGAGCAGTACTTC. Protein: CASSLVRRTYEQYF.

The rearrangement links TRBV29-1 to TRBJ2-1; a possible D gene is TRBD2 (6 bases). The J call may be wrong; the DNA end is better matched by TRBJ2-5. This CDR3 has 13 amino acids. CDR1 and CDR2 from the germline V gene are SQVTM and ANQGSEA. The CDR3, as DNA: TGCAGCGTCGAGGTGGCTAGCGAAGGGACCCAGTACTTC. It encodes CSVEVASEGTQYF.

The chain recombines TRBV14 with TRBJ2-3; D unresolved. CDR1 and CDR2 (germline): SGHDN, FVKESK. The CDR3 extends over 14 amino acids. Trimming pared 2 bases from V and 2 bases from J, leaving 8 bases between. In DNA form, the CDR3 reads TGTGCCAGCAGCCAAAAGACAAACACAGATACGCAGTATTTT. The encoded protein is CASSQKTNTDTQYF. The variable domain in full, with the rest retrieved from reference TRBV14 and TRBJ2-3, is EAGVTQFPSHSVIEKGQTVTLRCDPISGHDNLYWYRRVMGKEIKFLLHFVKESKQDESGMPNNRFLAERTGGTYSTLKVQPAELEDSGVYFCASSQKTNTDTQYFGPGTRLTVL.

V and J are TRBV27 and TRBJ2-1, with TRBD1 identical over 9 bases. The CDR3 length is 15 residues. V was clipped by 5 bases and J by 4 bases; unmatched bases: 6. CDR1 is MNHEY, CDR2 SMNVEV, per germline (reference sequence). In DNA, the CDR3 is TGTGCCAGCAGTCCGGGGACAGGGACATACAATGAGCAGTTCTTC. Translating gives CASSPGTGTYNEQFF.

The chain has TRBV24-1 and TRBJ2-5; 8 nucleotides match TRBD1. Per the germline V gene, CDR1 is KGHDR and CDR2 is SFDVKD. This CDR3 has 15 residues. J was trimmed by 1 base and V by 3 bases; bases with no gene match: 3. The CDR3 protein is CATSDLTGGQETQYF. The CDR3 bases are TGTGCCACCAGTGATCTTACAGGGGGCCAAGAGACCCAGTACTTC.

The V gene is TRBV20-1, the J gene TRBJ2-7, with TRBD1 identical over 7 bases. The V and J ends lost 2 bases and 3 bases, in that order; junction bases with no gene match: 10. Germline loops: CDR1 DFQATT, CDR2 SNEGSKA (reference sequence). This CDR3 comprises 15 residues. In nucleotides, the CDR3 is TGCAGTGCTAGATCGTTCGGGACAGTTATCTACGAGCAGTACTTC. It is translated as CSARSFGTVIYEQYF.

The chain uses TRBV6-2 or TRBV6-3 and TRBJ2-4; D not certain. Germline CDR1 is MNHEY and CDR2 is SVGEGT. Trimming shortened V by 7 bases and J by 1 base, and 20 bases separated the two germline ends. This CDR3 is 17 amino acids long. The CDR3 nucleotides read TGTGCCAGCAATTCCCGAGTGGGGAATTCGGCCAAAAACATTCAGTACTTC. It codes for CASNSRVGNSAKNIQYF.

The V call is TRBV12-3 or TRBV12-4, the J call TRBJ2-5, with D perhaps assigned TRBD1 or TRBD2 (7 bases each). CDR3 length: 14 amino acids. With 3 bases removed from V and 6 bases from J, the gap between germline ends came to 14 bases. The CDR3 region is CASSFRGEGKTQYF. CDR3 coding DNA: TGTGCCAGCAGTTTCAGGGGGGAGGGGAAGACCCAGTACTTC.

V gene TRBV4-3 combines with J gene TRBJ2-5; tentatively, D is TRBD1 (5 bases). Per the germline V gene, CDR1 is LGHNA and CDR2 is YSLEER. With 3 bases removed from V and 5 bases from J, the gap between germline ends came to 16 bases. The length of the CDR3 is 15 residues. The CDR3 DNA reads TGCGCCAGCAGCCAGGTGCCGGGTCCAGGGGAGACCCAGTACTTC. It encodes CASSQVPGPGETQYF.

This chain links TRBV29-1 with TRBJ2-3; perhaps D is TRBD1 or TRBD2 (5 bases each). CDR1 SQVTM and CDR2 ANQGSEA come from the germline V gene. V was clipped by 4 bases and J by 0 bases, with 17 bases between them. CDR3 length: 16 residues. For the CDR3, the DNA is TGCAGCGTTGGGGATTTCAGGGACCAAAGCACAGATACGCAGTATTTT. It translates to CSVGDFRDQSTDTQYF.

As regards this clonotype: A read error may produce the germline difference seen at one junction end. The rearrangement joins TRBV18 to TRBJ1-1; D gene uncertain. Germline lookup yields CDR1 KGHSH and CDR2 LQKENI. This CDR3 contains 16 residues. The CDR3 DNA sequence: TGTGCCAGCTCACCGTCGGTGGCGACGATGAACACTCAAGCTTTCTTT. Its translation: CASSPSVATMNTQAFF.

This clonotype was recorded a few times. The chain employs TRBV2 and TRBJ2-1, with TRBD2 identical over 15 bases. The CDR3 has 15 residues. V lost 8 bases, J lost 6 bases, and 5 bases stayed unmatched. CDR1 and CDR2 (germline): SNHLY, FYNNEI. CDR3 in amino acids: CASRRTSGRGNEQFF. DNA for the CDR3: TGTGCCAGCCGCCGGACTAGCGGGAGGGGCAATGAGCAGTTCTTC.

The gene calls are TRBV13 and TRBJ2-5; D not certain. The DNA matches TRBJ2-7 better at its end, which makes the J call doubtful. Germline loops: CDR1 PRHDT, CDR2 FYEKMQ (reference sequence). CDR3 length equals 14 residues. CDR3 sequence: CASSRNRQTYEQYF. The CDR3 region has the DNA TGTGCCAGCAGCCGCAATCGCCAGACCTACGAGCAGTACTTC.

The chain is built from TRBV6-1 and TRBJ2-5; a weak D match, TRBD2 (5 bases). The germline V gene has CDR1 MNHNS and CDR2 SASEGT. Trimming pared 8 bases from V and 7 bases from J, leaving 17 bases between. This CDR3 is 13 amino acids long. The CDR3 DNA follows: TGTGCCAGCGTTCTTGTTGGGAGTAGGACCCAGTACTTC. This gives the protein CASVLVGSRTQYF.

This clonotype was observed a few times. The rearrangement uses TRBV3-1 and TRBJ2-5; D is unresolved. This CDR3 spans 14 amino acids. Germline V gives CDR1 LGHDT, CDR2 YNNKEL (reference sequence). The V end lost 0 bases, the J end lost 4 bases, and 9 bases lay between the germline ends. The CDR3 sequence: CASSQDPWGETQYF. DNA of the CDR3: TGTGCCAGCAGCCAAGATCCGTGGGGAGAGACCCAGTACTTC.

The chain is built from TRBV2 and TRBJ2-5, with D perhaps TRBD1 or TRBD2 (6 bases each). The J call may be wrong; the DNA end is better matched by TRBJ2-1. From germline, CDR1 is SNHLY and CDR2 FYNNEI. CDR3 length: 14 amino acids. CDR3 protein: CASSDGLGGDEQFF. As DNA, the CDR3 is TGTGCCAGCAGTGACGGACTGGGGGGCGATGAGCAGTTCTTC.

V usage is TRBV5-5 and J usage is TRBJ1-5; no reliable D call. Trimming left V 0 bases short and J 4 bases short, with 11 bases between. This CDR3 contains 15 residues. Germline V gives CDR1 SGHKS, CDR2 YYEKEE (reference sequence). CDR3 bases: TGTGCCAGCAGCTTGGTCGGCGGCCCGAATCAGCCCCAGCATTTT. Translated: CASSLVGGPNQPQHF.

CDR3 DNA sequence: TGTGCCACCATTGGGGGAGGCTATGGCTACACCTTC. Translation gives CATIGGGYGYTF. The V and J genes are TRBV24-1 and TRBJ1-2, with a weak D call TRBD1 (5 bases). Per germline, CDR1 KGHDR and CDR2 SFDVKD. The CDR3 runs to 12 residues. With 8 bases removed from V and 4 bases from J, the gap between germline ends came to 10 bases.

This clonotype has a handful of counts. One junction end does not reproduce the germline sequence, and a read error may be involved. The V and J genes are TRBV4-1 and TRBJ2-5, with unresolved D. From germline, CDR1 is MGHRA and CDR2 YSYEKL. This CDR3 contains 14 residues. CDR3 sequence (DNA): TGCGCCAGTAGCCAAGACCCCGGATGGGAGACCCAGTACTTC. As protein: CASSQDPGWETQYF.

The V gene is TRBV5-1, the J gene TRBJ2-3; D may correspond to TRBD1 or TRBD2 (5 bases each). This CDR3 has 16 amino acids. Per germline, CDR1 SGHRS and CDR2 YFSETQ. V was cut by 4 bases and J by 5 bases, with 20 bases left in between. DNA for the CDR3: TGCGCCAGCAGCCGACCGGGGACCCAAGGGGAAGATACGCAGTATTTT. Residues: CASSRPGTQGEDTQYF. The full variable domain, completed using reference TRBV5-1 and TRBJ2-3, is KAGVTQTPRYLIKTRGQQVTLSCSPISGHRSVSWYQQTPGQGLQFLFEYFSETQRNKGNFPGRFSGRQFSNSRSEMNVSTLELGDSALYLCASSRPGTQGEDTQYFGPGTRLTVL.

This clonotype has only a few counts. CDR3 sequence (DNA): TGTGCCAGCAGTTGGAGAGGGCGGCCTAACTATGGCTACACCTTC. Amino acid sequence: CASSWRGRPNYGYTF. The chain joins TRBV12-3 or TRBV12-4 to TRBJ1-2; no clear D. CDR3 length equals 15 residues. V lost 4 bases and J lost 0, with 12 bases in between.

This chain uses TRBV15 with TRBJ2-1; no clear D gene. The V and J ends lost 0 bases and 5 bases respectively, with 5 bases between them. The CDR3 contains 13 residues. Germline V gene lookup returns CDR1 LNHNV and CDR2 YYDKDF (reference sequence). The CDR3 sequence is CATSRDRNNEQFF. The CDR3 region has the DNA TGTGCCACCAGCAGAGACAGAAACAATGAGCAGTTCTTC.

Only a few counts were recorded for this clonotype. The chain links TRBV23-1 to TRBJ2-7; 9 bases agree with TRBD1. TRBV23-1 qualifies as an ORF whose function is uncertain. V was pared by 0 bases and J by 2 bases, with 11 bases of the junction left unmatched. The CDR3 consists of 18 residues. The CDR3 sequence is CASSQSDRDRGTPYEQYF. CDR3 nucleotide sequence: TGCGCCAGCAGTCAATCGGACCGCGACAGGGGGACTCCCTACGAGCAGTACTTC.

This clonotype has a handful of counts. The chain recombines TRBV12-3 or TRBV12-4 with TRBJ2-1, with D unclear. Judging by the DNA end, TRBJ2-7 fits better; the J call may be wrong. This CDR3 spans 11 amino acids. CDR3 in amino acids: CASSQIGEQYF. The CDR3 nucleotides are TGTGCCAGCAGTCAGATCGGAGAGCAGTACTTC.

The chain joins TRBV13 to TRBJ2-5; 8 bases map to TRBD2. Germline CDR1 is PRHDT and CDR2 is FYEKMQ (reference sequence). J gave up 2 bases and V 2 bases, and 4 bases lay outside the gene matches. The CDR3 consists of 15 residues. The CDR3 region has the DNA TGTGCCAGCAGCTTACGAGGGACTAGACAAGAGACCCAGTACTTC. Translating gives CASSLRGTRQETQYF.

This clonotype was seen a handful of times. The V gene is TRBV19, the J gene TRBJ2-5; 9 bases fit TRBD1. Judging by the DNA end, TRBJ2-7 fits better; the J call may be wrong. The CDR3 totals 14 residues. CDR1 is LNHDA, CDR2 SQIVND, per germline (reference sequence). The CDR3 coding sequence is TGTGCCAGTAGTCCGGGACAGGGTATTAACGAGCAGTACTTC. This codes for CASSPGQGINEQYF.

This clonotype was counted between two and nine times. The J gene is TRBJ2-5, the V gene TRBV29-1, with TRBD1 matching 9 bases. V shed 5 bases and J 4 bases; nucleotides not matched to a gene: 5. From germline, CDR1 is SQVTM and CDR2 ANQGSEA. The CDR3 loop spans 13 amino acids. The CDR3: CSVTGGEGETQYF. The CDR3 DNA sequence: TGCAGCGTTACAGGGGGCGAGGGAGAGACCCAGTACTTC.

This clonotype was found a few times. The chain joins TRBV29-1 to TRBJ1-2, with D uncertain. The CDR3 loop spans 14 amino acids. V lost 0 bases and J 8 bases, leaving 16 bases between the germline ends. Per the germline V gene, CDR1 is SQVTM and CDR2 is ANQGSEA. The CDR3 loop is CSVEDGRFKAGYTF. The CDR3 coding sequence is TGCAGCGTTGAAGATGGAAGGTTTAAAGCCGGCTACACCTTC.